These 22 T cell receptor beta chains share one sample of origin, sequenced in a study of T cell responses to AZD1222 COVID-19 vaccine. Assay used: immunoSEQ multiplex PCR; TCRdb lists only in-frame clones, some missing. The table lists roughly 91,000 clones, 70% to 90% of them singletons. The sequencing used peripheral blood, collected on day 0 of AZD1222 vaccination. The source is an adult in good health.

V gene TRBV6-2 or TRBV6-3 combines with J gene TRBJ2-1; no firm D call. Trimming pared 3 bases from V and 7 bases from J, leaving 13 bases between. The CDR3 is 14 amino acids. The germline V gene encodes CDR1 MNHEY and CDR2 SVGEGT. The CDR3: CASSYLTASNEQFF. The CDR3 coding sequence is TGTGCCAGCAGTTATCTAACAGCCTCTAATGAGCAGTTCTTC.

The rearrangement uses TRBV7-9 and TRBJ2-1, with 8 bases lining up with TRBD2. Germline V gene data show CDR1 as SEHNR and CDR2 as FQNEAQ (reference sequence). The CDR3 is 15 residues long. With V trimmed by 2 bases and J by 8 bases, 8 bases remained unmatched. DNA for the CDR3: TGTGCCAGCAGCTTAAGGGCGGGAGGTGTGGATGAGCAGTTCTTC. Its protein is CASSLRAGGVDEQFF.

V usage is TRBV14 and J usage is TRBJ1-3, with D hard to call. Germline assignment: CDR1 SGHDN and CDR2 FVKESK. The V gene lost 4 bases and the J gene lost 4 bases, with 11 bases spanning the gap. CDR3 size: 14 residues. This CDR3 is CASSRSQMGNTIYF. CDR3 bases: TGTGCCAGCAGCCGCTCACAGATGGGAAACACCATATATTTT.

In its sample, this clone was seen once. CDR3 residues: CASSLSGRGYEQYV. The CDR3 bases are TGTGCCAGCAGCTTGTCCGGGCGGGGCTACGAGCAGTACGTC. This chain uses TRBV5-5 with TRBJ2-7; maybe TRBD2 (6 bases). Trimming removed 1 base at V and 3 bases at J, with 11 bases between. Germline-derived CDR1 and CDR2 are SGHKS and YYEKEE (reference sequence). The CDR3 spans 14 residues.

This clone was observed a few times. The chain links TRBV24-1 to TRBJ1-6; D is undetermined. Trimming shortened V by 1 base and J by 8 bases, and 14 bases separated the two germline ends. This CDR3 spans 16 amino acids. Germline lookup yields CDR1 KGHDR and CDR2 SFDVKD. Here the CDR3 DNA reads TGTGCCACCAGTGATTTTGGTATGGGCCTGTATTCACCCCTCCACTTT. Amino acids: CATSDFGMGLYSPLHF.

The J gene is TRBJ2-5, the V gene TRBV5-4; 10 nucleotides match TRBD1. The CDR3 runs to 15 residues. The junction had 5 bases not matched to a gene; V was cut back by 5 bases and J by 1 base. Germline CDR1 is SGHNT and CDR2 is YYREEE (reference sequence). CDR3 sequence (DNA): TGTGCCAGCAGTAGGACAGGGGGTTTCCAAGAGACCCAGTACTTC. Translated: CASSRTGGFQETQYF.

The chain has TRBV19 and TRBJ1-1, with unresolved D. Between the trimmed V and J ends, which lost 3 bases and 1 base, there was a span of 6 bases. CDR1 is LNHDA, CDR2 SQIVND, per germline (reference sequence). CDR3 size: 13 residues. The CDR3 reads CASSIFGNTEAFF. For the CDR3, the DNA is TGTGCCAGTAGTATTTTTGGGAACACTGAAGCTTTCTTT.

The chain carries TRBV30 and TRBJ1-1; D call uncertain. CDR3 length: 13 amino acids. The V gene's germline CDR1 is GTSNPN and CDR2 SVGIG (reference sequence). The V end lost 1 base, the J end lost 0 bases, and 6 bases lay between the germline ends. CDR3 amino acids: CAWSGRLNTEAFF. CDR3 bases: TGTGCCTGGAGTGGCAGGTTGAACACTGAAGCTTTCTTT.

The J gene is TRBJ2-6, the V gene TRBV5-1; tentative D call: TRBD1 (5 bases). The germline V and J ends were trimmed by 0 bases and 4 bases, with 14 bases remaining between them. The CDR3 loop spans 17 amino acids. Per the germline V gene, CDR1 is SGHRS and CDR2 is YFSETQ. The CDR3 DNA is TGCGCCAGCAGCTTGGAGGCAGGGTCGGTAGGGGCCAACGTCCTGACTTTC. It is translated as CASSLEAGSVGANVLTF.

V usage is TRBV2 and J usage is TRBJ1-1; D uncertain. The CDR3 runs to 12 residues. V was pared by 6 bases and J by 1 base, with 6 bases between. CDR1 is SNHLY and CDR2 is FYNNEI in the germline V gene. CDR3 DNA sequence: TGTGCCAGCAGGGTCGGGAACACTGAAGCTTTCTTT. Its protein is CASRVGNTEAFF.

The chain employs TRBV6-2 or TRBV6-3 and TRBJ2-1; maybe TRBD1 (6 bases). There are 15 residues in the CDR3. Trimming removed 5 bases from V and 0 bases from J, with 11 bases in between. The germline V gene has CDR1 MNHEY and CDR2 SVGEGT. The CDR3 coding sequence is TGTGCCAGCAGTATCGACAGGAGCTCCTACAATGAGCAGTTCTTC. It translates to CASSIDRSSYNEQFF.

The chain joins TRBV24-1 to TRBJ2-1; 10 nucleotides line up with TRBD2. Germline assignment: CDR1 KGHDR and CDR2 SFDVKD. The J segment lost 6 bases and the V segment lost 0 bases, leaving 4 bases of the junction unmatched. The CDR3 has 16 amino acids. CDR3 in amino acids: CATSDLRLAGANEQFF. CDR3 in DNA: TGTGCCACCAGTGATTTGCGGCTAGCGGGAGCCAATGAGCAGTTCTTC.

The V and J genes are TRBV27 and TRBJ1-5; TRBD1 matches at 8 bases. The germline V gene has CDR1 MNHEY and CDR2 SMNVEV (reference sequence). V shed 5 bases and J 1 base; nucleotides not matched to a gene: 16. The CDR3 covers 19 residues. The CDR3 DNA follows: TGTGCCAGCAGTCCCGAGCGGCAGGGGGCTGCTCCCAGCAATCAGCCCCAGCATTTT. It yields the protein CASSPERQGAAPSNQPQHF.

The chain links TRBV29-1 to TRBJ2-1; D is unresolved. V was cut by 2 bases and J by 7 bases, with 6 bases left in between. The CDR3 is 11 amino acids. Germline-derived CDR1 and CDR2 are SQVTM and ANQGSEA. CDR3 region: CSVERNNEQFF. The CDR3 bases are TGCAGCGTTGAACGCAATAATGAGCAGTTCTTC.

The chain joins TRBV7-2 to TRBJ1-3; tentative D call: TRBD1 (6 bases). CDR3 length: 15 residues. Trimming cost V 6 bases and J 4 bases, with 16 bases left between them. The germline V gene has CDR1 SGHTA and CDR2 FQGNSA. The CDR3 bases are TGTGCCAGCAGGCCCGGGGGGCTTGGGGGAAACACCATATATTTT. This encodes CASRPGGLGGNTIYF.

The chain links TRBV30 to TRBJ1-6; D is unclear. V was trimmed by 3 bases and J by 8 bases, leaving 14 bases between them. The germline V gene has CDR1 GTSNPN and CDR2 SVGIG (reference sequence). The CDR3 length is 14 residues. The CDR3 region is CAWRVGSPYSPLHF. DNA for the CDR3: TGTGCCTGGAGGGTGGGGTCCCCCTATTCACCCCTCCACTTT.

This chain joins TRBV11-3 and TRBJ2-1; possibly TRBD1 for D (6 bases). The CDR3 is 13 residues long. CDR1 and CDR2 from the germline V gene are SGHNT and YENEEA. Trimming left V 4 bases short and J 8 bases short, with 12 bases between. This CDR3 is CASSSDSLYEQFF. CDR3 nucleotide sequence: TGTGCCAGCAGCTCGGACAGTCTCTATGAGCAGTTCTTC.

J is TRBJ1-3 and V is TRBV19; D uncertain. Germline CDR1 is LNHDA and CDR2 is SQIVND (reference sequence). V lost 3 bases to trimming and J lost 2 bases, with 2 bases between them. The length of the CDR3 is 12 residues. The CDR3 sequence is CASSMAGNTIYF. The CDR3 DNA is TGTGCCAGTAGTATGGCTGGAAACACCATATATTTT.

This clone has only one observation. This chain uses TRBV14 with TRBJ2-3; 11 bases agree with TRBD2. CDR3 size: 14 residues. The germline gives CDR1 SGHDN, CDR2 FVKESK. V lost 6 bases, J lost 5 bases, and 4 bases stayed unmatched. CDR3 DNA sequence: TGTGCCAGCAGGCTAGCGGGAGGCAGAGATACGCAGTATTTT. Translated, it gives CASRLAGGRDTQYF. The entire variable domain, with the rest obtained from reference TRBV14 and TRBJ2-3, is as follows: EAGVTQFPSHSVIEKGQTVTLRCDPISGHDNLYWYRRVMGKEIKFLLHFVKESKQDESGMPNNRFLAERTGGTYSTLKVQPAELEDSGVYFCASRLAGGRDTQYFGPGTRLTVL.

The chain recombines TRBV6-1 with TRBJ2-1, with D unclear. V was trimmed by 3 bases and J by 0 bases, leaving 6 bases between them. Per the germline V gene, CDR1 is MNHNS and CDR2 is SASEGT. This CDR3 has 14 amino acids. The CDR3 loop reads CASSDRSSYNEQFF. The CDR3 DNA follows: TGTGCCAGCAGTGACAGAAGCTCCTACAATGAGCAGTTCTTC.

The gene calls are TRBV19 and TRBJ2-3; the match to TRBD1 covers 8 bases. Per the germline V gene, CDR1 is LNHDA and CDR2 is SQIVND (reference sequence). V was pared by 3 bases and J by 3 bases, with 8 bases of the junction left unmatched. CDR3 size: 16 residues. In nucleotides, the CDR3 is TGTGCCAGTAGTATGGGGCGGGACAGGTGGACAGATACGCAGTATTTT. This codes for CASSMGRDRWTDTQYF.

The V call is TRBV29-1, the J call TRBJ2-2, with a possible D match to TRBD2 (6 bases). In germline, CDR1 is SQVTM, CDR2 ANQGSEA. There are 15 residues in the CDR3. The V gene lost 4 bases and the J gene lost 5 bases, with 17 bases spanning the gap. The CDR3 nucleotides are TGCAGCGTTGGAGGAGGGGCGAAAAGAACCGGGGAGCTGTTTTTT. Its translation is CSVGGGAKRTGELFF.